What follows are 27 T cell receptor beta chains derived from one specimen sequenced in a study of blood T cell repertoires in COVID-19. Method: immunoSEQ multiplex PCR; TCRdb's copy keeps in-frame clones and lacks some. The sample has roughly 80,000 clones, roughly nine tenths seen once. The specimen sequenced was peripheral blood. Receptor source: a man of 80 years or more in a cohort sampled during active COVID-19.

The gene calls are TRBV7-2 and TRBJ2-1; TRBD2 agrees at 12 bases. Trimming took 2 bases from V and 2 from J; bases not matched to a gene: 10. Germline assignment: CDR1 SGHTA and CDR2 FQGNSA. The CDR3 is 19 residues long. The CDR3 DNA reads TGTGCCAGCAGCTTATCTCAGGGCCTAGCGGGGGGGCCCTACAATGAGCAGTTCTTC. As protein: CASSLSQGLAGGPYNEQFF.

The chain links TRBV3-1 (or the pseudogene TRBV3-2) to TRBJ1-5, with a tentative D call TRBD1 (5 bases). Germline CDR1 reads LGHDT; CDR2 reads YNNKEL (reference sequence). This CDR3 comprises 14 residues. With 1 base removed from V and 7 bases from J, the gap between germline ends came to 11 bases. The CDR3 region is CASSQGEEGQPQHF. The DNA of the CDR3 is TGTGCCAGCAGCCAAGGCGAGGAGGGGCAGCCCCAGCATTTT.

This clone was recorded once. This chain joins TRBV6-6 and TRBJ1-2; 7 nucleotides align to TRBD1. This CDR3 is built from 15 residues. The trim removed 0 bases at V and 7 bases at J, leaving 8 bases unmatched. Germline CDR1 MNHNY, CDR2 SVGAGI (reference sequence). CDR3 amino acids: CASSYSGQGVGGYTF. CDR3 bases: TGTGCCAGCAGTTACTCTGGGCAGGGGGTGGGTGGCTACACCTTC.

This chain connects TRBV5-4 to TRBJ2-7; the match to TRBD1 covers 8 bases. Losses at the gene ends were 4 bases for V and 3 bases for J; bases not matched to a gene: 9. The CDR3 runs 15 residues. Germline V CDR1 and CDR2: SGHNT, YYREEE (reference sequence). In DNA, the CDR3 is TGTGCCAGCAGCGCCCCCGGGACAGGAGTCTACGAGCAGTACTTC. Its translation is CASSAPGTGVYEQYF.

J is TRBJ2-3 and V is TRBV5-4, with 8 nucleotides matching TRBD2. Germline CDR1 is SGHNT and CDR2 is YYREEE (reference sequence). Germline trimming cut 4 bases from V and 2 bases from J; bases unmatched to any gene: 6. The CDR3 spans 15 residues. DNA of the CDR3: TGTGCCAGCAGCCCGGGACTAGGCGACACAGATACGCAGTATTTT. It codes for CASSPGLGDTDTQYF. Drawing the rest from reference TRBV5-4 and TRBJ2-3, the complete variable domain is ETGVTQSPTHLIKTRGQQVTLRCSSQSGHNTVSWYQQALGQGPQFIFQYYREEENGRGNFPPRFSGLQFPNYSSELNVNALELDDSALYLCASSPGLGDTDTQYFGPGTRLTVL.

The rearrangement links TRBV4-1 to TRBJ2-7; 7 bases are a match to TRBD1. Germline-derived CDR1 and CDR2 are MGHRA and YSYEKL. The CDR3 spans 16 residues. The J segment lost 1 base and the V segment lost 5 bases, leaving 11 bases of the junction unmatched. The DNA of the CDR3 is TGCGCCAGCAGCTTATCCGGGACAGATTATTCCTACGAGCAGTACTTC. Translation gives CASSLSGTDYSYEQYF.

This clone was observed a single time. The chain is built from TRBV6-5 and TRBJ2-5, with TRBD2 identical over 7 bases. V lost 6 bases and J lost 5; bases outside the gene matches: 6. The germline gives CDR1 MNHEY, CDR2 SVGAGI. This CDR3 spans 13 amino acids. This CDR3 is CASRREGIETQYF. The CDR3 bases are TGTGCCAGCAGGAGGGAGGGAATCGAGACCCAGTACTTC.

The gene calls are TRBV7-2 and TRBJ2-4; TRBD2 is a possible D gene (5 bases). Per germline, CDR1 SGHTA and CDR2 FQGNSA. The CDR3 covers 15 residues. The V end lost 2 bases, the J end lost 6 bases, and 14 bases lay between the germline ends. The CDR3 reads CASSLNPGAGNIQYF. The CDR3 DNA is TGTGCCAGCAGCTTAAATCCCGGTGCGGGAAACATTCAGTACTTC.

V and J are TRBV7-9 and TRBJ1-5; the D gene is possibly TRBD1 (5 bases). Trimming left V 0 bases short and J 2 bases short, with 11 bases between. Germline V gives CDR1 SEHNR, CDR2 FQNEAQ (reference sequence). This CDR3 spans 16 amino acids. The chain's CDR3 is CASSLAQAFGNQPQHF. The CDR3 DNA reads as TGTGCCAGCAGCTTAGCACAGGCTTTTGGCAATCAGCCCCAGCATTTT.

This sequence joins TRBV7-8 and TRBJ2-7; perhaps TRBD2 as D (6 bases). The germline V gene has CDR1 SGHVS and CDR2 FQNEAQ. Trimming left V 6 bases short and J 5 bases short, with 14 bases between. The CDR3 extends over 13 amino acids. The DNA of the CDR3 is TGTGCCAGCAGGATACAATGGGAGGACGAGCAGTACTTC. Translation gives CASRIQWEDEQYF.

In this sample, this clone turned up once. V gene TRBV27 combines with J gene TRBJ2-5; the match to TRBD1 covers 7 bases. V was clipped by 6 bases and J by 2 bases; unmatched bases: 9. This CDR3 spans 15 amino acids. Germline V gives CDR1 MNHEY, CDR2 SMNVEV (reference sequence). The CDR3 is CASRIRQGQQETQYF. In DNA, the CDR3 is TGTGCCAGCAGGATCAGACAGGGCCAACAAGAGACCCAGTACTTC.

CDR3 DNA sequence: TGTGCCAGCAGCCATGCGGCCGGGGAGCTGTTTTTT. Amino acids: CASSHAAGELFF. The genes are TRBV3-1 (or the pseudogene TRBV3-2) and TRBJ2-2; D is ambiguous. The CDR3 loop spans 12 amino acids. Germline V lookup: CDR1 LGHDT, CDR2 YNNKEL (reference sequence). V gave up 3 bases and J gave up 6 bases, with 5 bases separating them.

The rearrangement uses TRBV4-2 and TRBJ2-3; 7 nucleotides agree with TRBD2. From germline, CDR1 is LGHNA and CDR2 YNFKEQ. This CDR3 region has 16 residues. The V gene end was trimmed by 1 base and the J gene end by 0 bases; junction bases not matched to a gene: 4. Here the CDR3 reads CASSQVGGGSTDTQYF. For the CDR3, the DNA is TGTGCCAGCAGCCAAGTCGGCGGGGGTAGCACAGATACGCAGTATTTT.

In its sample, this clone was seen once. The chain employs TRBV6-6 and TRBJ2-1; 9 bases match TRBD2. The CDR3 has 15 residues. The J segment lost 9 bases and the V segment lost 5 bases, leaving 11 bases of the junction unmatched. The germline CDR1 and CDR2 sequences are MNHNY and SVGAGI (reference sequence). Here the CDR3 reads CASSPSAGGQGEQFF. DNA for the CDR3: TGTGCCAGCAGTCCCTCGGCGGGGGGGCAGGGTGAGCAGTTCTTC.

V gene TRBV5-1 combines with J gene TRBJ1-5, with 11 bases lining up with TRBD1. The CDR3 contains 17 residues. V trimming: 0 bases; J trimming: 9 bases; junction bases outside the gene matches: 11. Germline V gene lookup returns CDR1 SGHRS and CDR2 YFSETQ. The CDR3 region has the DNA TGCGCCAGCAGCTTGGGAAGCACCGGGACAGGGGGTTGGCCCCAGCATTTT. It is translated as CASSLGSTGTGGWPQHF. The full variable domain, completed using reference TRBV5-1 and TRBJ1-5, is KAGVTQTPRYLIKTRGQQVTLSCSPISGHRSVSWYQQTPGQGLQFLFEYFSETQRNKGNFPGRFSGRQFSNSRSEMNVSTLELGDSALYLCASSLGSTGTGGWPQHFGDGTRLSIL.

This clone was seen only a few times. This CDR3 is CAILERRGSGELFF. The CDR3, as DNA: TGTGCCATACTAGAGCGTAGGGGGTCCGGGGAGCTGTTTTTT. The chain uses TRBV10-3 and TRBJ2-2; a weak D match, TRBD1 (6 bases). Germline V gene data show CDR1 as ENHRY and CDR2 as SYGVKD. CDR3 length equals 14 residues. V was cut by 9 bases and J by 6 bases, with 17 bases left in between.

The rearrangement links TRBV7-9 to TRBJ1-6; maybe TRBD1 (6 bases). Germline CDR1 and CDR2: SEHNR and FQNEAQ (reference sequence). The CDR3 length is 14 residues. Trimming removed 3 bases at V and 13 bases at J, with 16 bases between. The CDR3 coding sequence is TGTGCCAGCAGCTTCGGTACAGGGTATCGCCCCCTCCACTTT. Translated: CASSFGTGYRPLHF.

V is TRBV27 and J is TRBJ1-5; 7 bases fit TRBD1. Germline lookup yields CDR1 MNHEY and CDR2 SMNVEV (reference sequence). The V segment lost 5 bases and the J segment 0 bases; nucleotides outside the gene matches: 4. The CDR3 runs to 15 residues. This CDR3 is CASSHRGYSNQPQHF. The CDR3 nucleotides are TGTGCCAGCAGTCACAGGGGCTATAGCAATCAGCCCCAGCATTTT.

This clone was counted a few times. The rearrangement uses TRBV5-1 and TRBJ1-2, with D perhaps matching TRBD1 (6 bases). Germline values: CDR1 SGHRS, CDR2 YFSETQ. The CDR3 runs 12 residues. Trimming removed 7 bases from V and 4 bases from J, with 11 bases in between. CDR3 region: CASGDTGYGYTF. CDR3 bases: TGCGCCAGCGGGGACACAGGCTATGGCTACACCTTC.

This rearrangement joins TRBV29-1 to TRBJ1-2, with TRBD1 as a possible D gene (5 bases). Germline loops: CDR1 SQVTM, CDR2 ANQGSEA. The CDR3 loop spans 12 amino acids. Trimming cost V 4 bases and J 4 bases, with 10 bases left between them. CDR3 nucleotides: TGCAGCGTTGCCGGGCAGGGCTATGGCTACACCTTC. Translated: CSVAGQGYGYTF. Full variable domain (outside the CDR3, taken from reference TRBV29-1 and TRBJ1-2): SAVISQKPSRDICQRGTSLTIQCQVDSQVTMMFWYRQQPGQSLTLIATANQGSEATYESGFVIDKFPISRPNLTFSTLTVSNMSPEDSSIYLCSVAGQGYGYTFGSGTRLTVV.

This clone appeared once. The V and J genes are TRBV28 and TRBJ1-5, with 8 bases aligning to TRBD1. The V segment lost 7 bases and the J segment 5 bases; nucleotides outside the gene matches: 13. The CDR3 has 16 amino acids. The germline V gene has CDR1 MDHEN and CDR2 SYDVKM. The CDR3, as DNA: TGTGCCAGCAACGGGGCAGGGGGCGGTGGGGATCAGCCCCAGCATTTT. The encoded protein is CASNGAGGGGDQPQHF.

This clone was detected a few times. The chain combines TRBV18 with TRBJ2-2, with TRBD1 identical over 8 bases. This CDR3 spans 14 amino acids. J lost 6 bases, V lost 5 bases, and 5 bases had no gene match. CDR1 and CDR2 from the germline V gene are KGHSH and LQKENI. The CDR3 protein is CASSVGQGAGELFF. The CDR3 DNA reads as TGTGCCAGCTCAGTAGGACAGGGCGCCGGGGAGCTGTTTTTT.

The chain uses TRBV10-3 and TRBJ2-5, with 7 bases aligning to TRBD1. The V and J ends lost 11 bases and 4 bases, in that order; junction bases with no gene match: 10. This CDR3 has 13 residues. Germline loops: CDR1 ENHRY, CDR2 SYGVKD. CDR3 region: CAVAQGEGETQYF. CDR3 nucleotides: TGTGCCGTCGCCCAGGGGGAAGGAGAGACCCAGTACTTC.

As DNA, the CDR3 is TGTGCCAGCAGTCCCGGGACAGGCGCTCCCAACACCTTC. Translating gives CASSPGTGAPNTF. This chain joins TRBV12-3 or TRBV12-4 and TRBJ1-2; 8 positions match TRBD1. After removal of 5 bases from V and 12 bases from J, the junction contained 11 bases not matched to a gene. This CDR3 spans 13 amino acids.

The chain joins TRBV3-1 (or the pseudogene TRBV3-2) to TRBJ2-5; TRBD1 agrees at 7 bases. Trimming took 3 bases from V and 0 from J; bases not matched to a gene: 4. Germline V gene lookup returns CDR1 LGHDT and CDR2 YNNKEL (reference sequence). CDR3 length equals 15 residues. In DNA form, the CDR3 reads TGTGCCAGCAGCCACCTGGACAGGAACCAAGAGACCCAGTACTTC. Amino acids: CASSHLDRNQETQYF.

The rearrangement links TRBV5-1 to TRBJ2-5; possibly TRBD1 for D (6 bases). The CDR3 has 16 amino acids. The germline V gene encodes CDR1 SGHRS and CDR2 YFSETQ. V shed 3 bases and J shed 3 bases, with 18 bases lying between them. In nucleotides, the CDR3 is TGCGCCAGCAGCTCCGGGACACTTCCCCGCGAAGAGACCCAGTACTTC. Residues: CASSSGTLPREETQYF.

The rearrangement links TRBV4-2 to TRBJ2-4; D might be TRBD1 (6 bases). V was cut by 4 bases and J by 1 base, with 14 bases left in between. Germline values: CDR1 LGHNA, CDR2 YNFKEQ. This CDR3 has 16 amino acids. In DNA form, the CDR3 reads TGTGCCAGCAGCCCGCAGACAGGCCTCGCCAAAAACATTCAGTACTTC. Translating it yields CASSPQTGLAKNIQYF.